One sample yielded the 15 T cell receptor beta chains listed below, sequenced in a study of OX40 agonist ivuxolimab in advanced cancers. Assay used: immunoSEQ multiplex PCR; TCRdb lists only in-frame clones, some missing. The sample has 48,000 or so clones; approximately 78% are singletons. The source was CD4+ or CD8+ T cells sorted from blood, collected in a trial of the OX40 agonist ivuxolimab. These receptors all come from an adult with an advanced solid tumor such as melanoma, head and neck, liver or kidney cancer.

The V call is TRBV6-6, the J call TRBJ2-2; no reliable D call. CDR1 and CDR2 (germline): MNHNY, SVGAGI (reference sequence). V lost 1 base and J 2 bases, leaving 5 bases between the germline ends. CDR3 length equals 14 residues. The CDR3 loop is CASSYLVNTGELFF. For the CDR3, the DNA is TGTGCCAGCAGTTACTTAGTAAACACCGGGGAGCTGTTTTTT.

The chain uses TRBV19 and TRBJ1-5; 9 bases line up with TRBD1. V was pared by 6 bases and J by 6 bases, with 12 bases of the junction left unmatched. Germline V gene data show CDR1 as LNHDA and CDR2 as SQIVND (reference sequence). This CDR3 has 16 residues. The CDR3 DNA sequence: TGTGCCAGTAGCGGAGGAGGGACAGGGAGACCTCAGCCCCAGCATTTT. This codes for CASSGGGTGRPQPQHF.

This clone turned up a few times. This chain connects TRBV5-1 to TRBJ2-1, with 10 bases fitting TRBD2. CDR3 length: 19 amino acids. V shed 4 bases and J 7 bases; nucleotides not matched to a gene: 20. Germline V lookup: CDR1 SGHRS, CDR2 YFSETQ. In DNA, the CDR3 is TGCGCCAGCAGCAAAGGACTAGCGGCGGTATTACAATCGAGGAATGAGCAGTTCTTC. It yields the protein CASSKGLAAVLQSRNEQFF.

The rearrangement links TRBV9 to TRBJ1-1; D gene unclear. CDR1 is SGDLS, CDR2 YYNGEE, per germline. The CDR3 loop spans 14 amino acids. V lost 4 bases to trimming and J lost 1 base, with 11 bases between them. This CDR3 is CASSLGGPNTEAFF. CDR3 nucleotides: TGTGCCAGCAGCTTGGGAGGGCCGAACACTGAAGCTTTCTTT.

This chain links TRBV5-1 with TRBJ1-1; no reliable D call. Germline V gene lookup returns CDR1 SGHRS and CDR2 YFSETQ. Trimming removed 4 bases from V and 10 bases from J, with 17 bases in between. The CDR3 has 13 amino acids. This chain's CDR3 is CASSPVSTEGAFF. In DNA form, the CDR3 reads TGCGCCAGCAGCCCCGTGAGTACCGAGGGAGCTTTCTTT.

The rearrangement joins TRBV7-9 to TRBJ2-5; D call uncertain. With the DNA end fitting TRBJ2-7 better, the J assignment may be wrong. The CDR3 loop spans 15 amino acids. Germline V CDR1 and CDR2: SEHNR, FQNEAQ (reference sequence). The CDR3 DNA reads TGTGCCAGCAGCCCCCGACTGCGGAAAGGGCACGAGCAGTACTTC. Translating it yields CASSPRLRKGHEQYF.

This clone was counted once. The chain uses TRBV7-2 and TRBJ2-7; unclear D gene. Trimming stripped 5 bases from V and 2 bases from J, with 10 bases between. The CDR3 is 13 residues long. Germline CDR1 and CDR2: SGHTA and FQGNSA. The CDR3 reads CASSPAETYEQYF. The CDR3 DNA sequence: TGTGCCAGCAGCCCCGCGGAAACCTACGAGCAGTACTTC. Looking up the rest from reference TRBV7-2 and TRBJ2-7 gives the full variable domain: GAGVSQSPSNKVTEKGKDVELRCDPISGHTALYWYRQSLGQGLEFLIYFQGNSAPDKSGLPSDRFSAERTGGSVSTLTIQRTQQEDSAVYLCASSPAETYEQYFGPGTRLTVT.

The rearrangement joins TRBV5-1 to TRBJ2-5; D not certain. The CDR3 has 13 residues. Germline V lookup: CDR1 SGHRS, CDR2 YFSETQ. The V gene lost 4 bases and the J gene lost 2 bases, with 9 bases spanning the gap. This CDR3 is CASSQAPQETQYF. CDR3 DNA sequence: TGCGCCAGCAGCCAAGCACCACAAGAGACCCAGTACTTC.

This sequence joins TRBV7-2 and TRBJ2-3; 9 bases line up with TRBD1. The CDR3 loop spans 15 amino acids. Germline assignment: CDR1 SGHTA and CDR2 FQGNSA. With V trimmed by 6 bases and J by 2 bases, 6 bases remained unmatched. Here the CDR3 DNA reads TGTGCCAGCAGTTTTGGACAGGGGTACACAGATACGCAGTATTTT. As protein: CASSFGQGYTDTQYF.

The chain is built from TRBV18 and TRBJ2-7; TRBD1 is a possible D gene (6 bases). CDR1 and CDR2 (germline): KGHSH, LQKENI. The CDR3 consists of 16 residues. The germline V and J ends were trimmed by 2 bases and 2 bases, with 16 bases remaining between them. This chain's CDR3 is CASSPVTGPPTYEQYF. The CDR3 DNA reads TGTGCCAGCTCACCAGTTACAGGGCCTCCGACCTACGAGCAGTACTTC.

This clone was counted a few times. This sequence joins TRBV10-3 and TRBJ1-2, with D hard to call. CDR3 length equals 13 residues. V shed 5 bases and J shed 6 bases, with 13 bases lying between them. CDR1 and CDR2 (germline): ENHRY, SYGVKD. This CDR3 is CAISSDMFDGYTF. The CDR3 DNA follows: TGTGCCATCAGTTCTGACATGTTTGATGGCTACACCTTC.

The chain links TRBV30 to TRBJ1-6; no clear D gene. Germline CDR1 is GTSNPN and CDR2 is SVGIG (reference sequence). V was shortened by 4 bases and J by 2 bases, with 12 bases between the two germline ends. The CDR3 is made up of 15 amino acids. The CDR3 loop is CAWKFGSAYNSPLHF. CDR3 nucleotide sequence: TGTGCCTGGAAATTCGGGAGCGCCTATAATTCACCCCTCCACTTT.

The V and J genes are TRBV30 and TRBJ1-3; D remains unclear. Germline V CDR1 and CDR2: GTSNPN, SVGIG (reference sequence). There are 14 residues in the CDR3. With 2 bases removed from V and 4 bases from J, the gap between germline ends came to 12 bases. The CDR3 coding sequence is TGTGCCTGGAGTCGGGGATCGTCGGGAAACACCATATATTTT. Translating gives CAWSRGSSGNTIYF.

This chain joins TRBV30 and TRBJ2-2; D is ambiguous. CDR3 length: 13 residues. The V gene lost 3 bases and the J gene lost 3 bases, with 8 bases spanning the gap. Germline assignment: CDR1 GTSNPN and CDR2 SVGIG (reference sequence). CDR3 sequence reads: CAWRVFYTGELFF. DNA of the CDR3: TGTGCCTGGAGGGTATTTTACACCGGGGAGCTGTTTTTT.

Here the CDR3 DNA reads TGTGCCAGCAGTTACCGCCCGGGGGGGGCGGAGGAGCAGTACTTC. Protein product: CASSYRPGGAEEQYF. The gene calls are TRBV6-6 and TRBJ2-7; 8 bases match TRBD2. Per the germline V gene, CDR1 is MNHNY and CDR2 is SVGAGI (reference sequence). Unmatched junction bases numbered 10, after V lost 2 bases and J lost 7 bases. The CDR3 runs to 15 residues.